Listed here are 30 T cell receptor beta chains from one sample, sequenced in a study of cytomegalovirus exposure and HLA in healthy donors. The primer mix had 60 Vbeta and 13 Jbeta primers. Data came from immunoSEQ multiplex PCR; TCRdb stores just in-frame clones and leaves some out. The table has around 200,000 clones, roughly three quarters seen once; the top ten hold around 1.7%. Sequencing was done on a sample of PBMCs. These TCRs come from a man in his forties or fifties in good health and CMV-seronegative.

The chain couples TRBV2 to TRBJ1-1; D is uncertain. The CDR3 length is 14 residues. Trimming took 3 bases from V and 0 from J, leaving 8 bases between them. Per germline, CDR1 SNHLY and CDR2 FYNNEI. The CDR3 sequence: CASSEGVMNTEAFF. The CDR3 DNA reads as TGTGCCAGCAGTGAGGGAGTCATGAACACTGAAGCTTTCTTT.

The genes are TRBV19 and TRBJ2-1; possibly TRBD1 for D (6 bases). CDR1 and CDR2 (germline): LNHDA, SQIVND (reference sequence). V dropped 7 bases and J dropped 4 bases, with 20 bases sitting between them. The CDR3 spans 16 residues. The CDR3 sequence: CASKTTRAGAYNEQFF. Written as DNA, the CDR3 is TGTGCCAGTAAAACAACAAGGGCAGGGGCATACAATGAGCAGTTCTTC.

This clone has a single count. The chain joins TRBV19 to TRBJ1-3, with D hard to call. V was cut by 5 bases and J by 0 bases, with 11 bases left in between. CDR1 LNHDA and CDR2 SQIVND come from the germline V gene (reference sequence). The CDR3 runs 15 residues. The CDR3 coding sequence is TGTGCCAGTAGTTGGAGCCGGAGCTCTGGAAACACCATATATTTT. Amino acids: CASSWSRSSGNTIYF.

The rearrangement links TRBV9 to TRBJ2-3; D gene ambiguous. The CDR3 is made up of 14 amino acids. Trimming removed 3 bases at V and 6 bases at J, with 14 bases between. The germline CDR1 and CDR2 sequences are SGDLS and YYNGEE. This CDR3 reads CASSEAPHGDTQYF. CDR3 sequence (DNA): TGTGCCAGCAGCGAGGCCCCCCACGGGGATACGCAGTATTTT.

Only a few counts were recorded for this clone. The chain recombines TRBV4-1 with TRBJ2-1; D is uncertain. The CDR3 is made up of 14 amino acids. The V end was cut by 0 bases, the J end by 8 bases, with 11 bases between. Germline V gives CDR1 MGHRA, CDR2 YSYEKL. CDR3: CASSQEAAQDEQFF. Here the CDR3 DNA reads TGCGCCAGCAGCCAAGAGGCCGCCCAGGATGAGCAGTTCTTC.

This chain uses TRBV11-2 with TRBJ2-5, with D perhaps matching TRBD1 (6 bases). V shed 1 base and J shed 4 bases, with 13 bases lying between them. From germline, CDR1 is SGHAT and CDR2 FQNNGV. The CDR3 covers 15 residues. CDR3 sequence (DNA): TGTGCCAGCAGCTTAGGGTCAGGGGATGGAGAGACCCAGTACTTC. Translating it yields CASSLGSGDGETQYF.

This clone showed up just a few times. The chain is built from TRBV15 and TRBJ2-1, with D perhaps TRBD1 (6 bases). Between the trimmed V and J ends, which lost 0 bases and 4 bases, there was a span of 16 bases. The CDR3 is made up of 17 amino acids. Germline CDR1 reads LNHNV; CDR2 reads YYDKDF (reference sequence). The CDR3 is CATSRDVSSQGYNEQFF. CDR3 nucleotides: TGTGCCACCAGCAGAGATGTTAGCTCCCAGGGGTACAATGAGCAGTTCTTC.

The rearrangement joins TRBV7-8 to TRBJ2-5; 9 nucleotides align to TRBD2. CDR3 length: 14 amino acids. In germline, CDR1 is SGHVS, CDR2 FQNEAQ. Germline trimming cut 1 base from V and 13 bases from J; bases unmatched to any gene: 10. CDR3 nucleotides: TGTGCCAGCAGCTTAGTCGAGACTAGCGGTTTAGGGTACTTC. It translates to CASSLVETSGLGYF. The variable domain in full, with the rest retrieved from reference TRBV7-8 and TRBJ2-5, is GAGVSQSPRYKVAKRGQDVALRCDPISGHVSLFWYQQALGQGPEFLTYFQNEAQLDKSGLPSDRFFAERPEGSVSTLKIQRTQQEDSAVYLCASSLVETSGLGYFGPGTRLLVL.

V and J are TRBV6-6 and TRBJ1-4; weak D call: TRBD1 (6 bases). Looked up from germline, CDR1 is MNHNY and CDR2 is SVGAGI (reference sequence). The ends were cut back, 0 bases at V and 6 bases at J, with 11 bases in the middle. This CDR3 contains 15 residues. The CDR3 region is CASSYSQGRDEKLFF. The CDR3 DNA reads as TGTGCCAGCAGTTACTCGCAGGGGAGGGATGAAAAACTGTTTTTT.

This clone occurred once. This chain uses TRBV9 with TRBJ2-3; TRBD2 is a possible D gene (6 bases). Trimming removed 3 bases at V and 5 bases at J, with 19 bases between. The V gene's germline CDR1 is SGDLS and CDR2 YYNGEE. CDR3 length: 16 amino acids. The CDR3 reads CASSALVNTGGDTQYF. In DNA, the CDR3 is TGTGCCAGCAGCGCTCTCGTTAACACCGGGGGAGATACGCAGTATTTT.

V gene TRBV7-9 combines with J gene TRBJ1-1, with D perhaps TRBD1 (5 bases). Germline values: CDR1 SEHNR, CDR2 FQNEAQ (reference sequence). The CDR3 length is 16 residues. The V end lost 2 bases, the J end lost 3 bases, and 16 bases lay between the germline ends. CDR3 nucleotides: TGTGCCAGCAGCTTAAGTGGGGGGGGTGGCCACACTGAAGCTTTCTTT. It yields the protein CASSLSGGGGHTEAFF.

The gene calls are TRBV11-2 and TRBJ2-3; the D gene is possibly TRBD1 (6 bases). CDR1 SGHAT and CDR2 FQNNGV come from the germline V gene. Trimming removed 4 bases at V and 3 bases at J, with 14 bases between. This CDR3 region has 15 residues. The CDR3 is CASSSWTVETDTQYF. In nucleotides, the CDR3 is TGTGCCAGCAGCTCCTGGACAGTCGAAACAGATACGCAGTATTTT.

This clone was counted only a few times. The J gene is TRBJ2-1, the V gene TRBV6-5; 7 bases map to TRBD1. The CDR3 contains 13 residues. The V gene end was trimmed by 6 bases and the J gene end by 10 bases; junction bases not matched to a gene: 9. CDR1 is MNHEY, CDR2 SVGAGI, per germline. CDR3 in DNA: TGTGCCAGCAGACCGACAGGGTTCGGGGAGCAGTTCTTC. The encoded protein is CASRPTGFGEQFF.

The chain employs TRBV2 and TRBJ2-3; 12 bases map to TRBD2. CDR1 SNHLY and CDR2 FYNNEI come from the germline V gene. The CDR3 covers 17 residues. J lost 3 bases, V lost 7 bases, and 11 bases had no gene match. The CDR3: CASTLPTSGSNTDTQYF. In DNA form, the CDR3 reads TGTGCCAGCACTTTACCGACTAGCGGGAGTAATACAGATACGCAGTATTTT.

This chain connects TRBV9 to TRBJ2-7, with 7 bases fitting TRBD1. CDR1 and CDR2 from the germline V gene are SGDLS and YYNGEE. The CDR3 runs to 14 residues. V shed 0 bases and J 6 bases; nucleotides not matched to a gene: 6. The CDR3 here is CASSVEGTVGEQYF. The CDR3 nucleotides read TGTGCCAGCAGCGTAGAAGGGACAGTAGGCGAGCAGTACTTC. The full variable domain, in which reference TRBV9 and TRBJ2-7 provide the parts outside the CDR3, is DSGVTQTPKHLITATGQRVTLRCSPRSGDLSVYWYQQSLDQGLQFLIQYYNGEERAKGNILERFSAQQFPDLHSELNLSSLELGDSALYFCASSVEGTVGEQYFGPGTRLTVT.

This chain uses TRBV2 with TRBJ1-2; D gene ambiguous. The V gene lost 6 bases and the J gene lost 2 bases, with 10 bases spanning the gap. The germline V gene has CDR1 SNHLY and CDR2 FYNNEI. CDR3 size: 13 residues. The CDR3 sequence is CASRADSNYGYTF. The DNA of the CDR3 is TGTGCCAGCAGAGCTGACTCCAACTATGGCTACACCTTC.

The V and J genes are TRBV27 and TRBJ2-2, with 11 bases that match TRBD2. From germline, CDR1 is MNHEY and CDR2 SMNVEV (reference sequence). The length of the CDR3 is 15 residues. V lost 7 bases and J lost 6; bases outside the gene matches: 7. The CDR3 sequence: CASKGSGRASGELFF. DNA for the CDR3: TGTGCCAGCAAAGGTAGCGGGAGGGCCTCCGGGGAGCTGTTTTTT.

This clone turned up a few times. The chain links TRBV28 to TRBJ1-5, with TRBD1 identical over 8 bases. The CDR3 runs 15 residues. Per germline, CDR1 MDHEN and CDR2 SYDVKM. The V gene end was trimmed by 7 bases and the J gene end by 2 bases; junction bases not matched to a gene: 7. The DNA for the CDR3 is TGTGCCAGCACCCCGGGGGACAGGCGCAATCAGCCCCAGCATTTT. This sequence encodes CASTPGDRRNQPQHF.

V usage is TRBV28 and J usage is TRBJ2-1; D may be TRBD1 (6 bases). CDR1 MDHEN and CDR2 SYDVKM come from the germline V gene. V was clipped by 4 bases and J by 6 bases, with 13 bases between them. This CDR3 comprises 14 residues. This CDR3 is CASSWDTKSNEQFF. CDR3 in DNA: TGTGCCAGCAGTTGGGACACTAAGAGCAATGAGCAGTTCTTC.

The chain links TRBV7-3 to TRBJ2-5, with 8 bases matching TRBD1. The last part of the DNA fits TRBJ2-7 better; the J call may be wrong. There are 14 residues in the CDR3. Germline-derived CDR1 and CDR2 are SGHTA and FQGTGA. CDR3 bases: TGTGCCAGCAGCCCCGGACAGGGAGACTACGAGCAGTACTTC. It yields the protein CASSPGQGDYEQYF.

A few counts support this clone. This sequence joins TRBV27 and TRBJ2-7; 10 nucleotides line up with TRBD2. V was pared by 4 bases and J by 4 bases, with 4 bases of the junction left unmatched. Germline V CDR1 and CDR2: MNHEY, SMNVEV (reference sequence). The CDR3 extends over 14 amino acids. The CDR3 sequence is CASSSQREGYEQYF. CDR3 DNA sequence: TGTGCCAGCAGTTCGCAGCGGGAGGGATACGAGCAGTACTTC.

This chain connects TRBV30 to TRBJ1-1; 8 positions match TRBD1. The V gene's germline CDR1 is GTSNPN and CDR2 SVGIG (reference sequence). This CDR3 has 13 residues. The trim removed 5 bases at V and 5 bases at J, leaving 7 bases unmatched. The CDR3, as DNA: TGTGCCTGGGACAGGGGACCGCTGACTGAAGCTTTCTTT. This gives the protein CAWDRGPLTEAFF.

In DNA form, the CDR3 reads TGTGCCAGCAGCTGGGGACCCGGGACAGCCACCGGGGAGCTGTTTTTT. Translated, it gives CASSWGPGTATGELFF. The rearrangement joins TRBV5-6 to TRBJ2-2, with 7 bases matching TRBD1. The CDR3 consists of 16 residues. The trim removed 3 bases at V and 4 bases at J, leaving 9 bases unmatched. Germline V gene sequence: CDR1 SGHDT, CDR2 YYEEEE.

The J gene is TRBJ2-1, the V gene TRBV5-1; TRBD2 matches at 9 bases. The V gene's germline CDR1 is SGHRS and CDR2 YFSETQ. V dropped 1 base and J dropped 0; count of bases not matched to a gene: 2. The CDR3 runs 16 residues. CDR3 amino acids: CASSLRSGGSYNEQFF. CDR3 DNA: TGCGCCAGCAGCTTGCGTAGCGGGGGCTCCTACAATGAGCAGTTCTTC.

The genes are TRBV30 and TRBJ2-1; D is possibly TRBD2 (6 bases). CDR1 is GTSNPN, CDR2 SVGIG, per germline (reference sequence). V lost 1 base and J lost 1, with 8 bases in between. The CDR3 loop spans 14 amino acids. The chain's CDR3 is CAWSGDWSYNEQFF. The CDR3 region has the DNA TGTGCCTGGAGTGGGGACTGGTCCTACAATGAGCAGTTCTTC.

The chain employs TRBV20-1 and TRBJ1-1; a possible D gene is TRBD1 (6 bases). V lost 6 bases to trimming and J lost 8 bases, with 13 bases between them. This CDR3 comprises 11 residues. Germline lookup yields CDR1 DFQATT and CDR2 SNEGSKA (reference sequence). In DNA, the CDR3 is TGCAGTGCAACGGGGGGGCTCGAAGCTTTCTTT. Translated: CSATGGLEAFF.

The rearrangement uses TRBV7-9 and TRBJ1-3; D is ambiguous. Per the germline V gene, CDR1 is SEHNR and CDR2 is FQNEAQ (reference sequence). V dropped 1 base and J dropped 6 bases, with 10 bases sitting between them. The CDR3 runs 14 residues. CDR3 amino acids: CASSLGVQKNTIYF. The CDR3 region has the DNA TGTGCCAGCAGCTTAGGAGTACAGAAAAACACCATATATTTT.

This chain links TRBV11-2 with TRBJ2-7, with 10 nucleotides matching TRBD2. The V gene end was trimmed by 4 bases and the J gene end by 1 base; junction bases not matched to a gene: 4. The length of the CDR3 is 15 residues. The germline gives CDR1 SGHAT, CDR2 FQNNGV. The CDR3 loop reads CASSSGLAVSYEQYF. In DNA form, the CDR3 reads TGTGCCAGCAGCTCCGGACTAGCGGTATCCTACGAGCAGTACTTC.

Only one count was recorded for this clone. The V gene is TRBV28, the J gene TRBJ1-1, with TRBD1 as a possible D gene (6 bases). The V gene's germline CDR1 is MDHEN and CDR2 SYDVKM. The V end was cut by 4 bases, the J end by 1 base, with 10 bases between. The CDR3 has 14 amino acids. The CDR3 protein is CASSYPTGNTEAFF. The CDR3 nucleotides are TGTGCCAGCAGTTACCCGACAGGGAACACTGAAGCTTTCTTT.

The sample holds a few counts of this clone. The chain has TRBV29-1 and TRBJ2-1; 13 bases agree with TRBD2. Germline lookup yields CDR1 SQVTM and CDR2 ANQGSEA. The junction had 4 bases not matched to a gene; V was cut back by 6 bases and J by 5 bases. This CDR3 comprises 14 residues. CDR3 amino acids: CSVIGLAGDNEQFF. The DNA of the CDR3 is TGCAGCGTCATCGGACTAGCGGGAGACAATGAGCAGTTCTTC.